The clone carrying this T cell receptor (beta chain) was detected only a few times. Its target is unknown. The data derive from a study of cytotoxic CD8 clonotypes in ibrutinib-treated CLL. Study outcomes and limitations: Under therapy, public clonotypes either contracted or stayed stable, and they were uncommon.

Here immunoSEQ multiplex PCR was the method, and the copy in TCRdb shows in-frame clones only, minus some. This sample yields 110,000 to 150,000 clones, of which 79% are seen a single time; about 13% belongs to the top ten. Between the trimmed V and J ends, which lost 4 bases and 6 bases, there was a span of 20 bases. Germline CDR1 SGDLS, CDR2 YYNGEE. The CDR3 extends over 16 amino acids. The chain combines TRBV9 with TRBJ2-1, with TRBD2 as a possible D gene (5 bases). The material sequenced was PBMCs, taken after 12 months of ibrutinib treatment. The TCR comes from a human donor with chronic lymphocytic leukemia. CDR3 DNA sequence: TGTGCCAGCAGCCATGACTATTTCCCCCCCTCCAATGAGCAGTTCTTC. Translated: CASSHDYFPPSNEQFF.